The 12 T cell receptor beta chains below were found in one sample sequenced in a study of blood T cell repertoires in COVID-19. Sequenced by immunoSEQ multiplex PCR; TCRdb stores in-frame clones only, minus some. The sample has about 170,000 clones, around 84% seen once. The sequenced sample consisted of peripheral blood. These receptors all stem from a woman of 80 years or more with COVID-19, enrolled during active disease.

V usage is TRBV19 and J usage is TRBJ1-2, with 8 bases lining up with TRBD1. The CDR3 totals 14 residues. The junction had 8 bases not matched to a gene; V was cut back by 3 bases and J by 8 bases. CDR1 and CDR2 (germline): LNHDA, SQIVND (reference sequence). CDR3 sequence reads: CASSIRGQDAGYTF. CDR3 sequence (DNA): TGTGCCAGTAGTATTAGGGGACAGGACGCCGGCTACACCTTC.

The gene calls are TRBV18 and TRBJ2-3; 7 positions agree with TRBD2. V lost 3 bases and J lost 2; bases outside the gene matches: 8. The V gene's germline CDR1 is KGHSH and CDR2 LQKENI. CDR3 length: 16 amino acids. As DNA, the CDR3 is TGTGCCAGCTCACCCTTCAGCGGGGAGACCACAGATACGCAGTATTTT. It yields the protein CASSPFSGETTDTQYF.

This chain connects TRBV6-2 or TRBV6-3 to TRBJ2-2; D may be TRBD2 (5 bases). The germline gives CDR1 MNHEY, CDR2 SVGEGT. Trimming removed 5 bases from V and 7 bases from J, with 17 bases in between. This CDR3 has 15 amino acids. The CDR3 sequence: CASSILGDGIGELFF. In DNA, the CDR3 is TGTGCCAGCAGTATCCTCGGGGATGGGATCGGGGAGCTGTTTTTT.

This clone was detected a few times. J is TRBJ1-5 and V is TRBV19, with D possibly TRBD1 on 6 matching bases. Trimming took 10 bases from V and 2 from J, leaving 15 bases between them. CDR1 is LNHDA and CDR2 is SQIVND in the germline V gene (reference sequence). This CDR3 is 14 amino acids long. The CDR3 region is CAIGQSYGNQPQHF. As DNA, the CDR3 is TGTGCCATCGGACAGTCCTACGGCAATCAGCCCCAGCATTTT.

V is TRBV9 and J is TRBJ1-1; no reliable D call. V was clipped by 4 bases and J by 5 bases, with 12 bases between them. CDR3 length equals 13 residues. Per the germline V gene, CDR1 is SGDLS and CDR2 is YYNGEE. The CDR3 loop is CASSLALVTEAFF. The CDR3 DNA reads as TGTGCCAGCAGCTTGGCTCTTGTTACTGAAGCTTTCTTT. The full variable domain, rest sourced from reference TRBV9 and TRBJ1-1, is DSGVTQTPKHLITATGQRVTLRCSPRSGDLSVYWYQQSLDQGLQFLIQYYNGEERAKGNILERFSAQQFPDLHSELNLSSLELGDSALYFCASSLALVTEAFFGQGTRLTVV.

The rearrangement links TRBV28 to TRBJ1-2; D is uncertain. Trimming removed 5 bases from V and 5 bases from J, with 9 bases in between. This CDR3 contains 12 residues. Germline lookup yields CDR1 MDHEN and CDR2 SYDVKM. The CDR3 DNA follows: TGTGCCAGCAGTATTTTCGGGTATGGCTACACCTTC. It codes for CASSIFGYGYTF.

The rearrangement joins TRBV5-6 to TRBJ2-1, with 14 bases identical to TRBD2. Germline V gives CDR1 SGHDT, CDR2 YYEEEE. The junction had 7 bases not matched to a gene; V was cut back by 2 bases and J by 6 bases. The CDR3 totals 17 residues. In nucleotides, the CDR3 is TGTGCCAGCAGCTTACCGGGACTAGCGGGAGCTGGCAATGAGCAGTTCTTC. Protein sequence: CASSLPGLAGAGNEQFF.

V and J are TRBV4-2 and TRBJ1-4; 7 nucleotides match TRBD1. Germline V gene sequence: CDR1 LGHNA, CDR2 YNFKEQ. Trimming took 1 base from V and 4 from J; bases not matched to a gene: 6. The CDR3 has 16 residues. Written as DNA, the CDR3 is TGTGCCAGCAGCCAAGTATGGCAGGGGGTTAATGAAAAACTGTTTTTT. The encoded protein is CASSQVWQGVNEKLFF.

The J gene is TRBJ2-3, the V gene TRBV18, with D possibly matching TRBD1 (6 bases). Deletions cut 2 bases from V and 4 bases from J, with 13 bases between. Germline V gives CDR1 KGHSH, CDR2 LQKENI. The length of the CDR3 is 15 residues. CDR3 protein: CASSPGGGRPDTQYF. CDR3 DNA sequence: TGTGCCAGCTCACCAGGGGGCGGTCGGCCAGATACGCAGTATTTT. Supplemented by reference TRBV18 and TRBJ2-3, the full variable domain reads NAGVMQNPRHLVRRRGQEARLRCSPMKGHSHVYWYRQLPEEGLKFMVYLQKENIIDESGMPKERFSAEFPKEGPSILRIQQVVRGDSAAYFCASSPGGGRPDTQYFGPGTRLTVL.

The chain uses TRBV6-5 and TRBJ1-2, with 7 bases matching TRBD1. With V trimmed by 4 bases and J by 6 bases, 5 bases remained unmatched. The CDR3 totals 13 residues. Germline CDR1 reads MNHEY; CDR2 reads SVGAGI. CDR3 sequence reads: CASSLTGSNGYTF. As DNA, the CDR3 is TGTGCCAGCAGTTTGACAGGGTCGAATGGCTACACCTTC.

The chain joins TRBV5-1 to TRBJ1-1, with unresolved D. This CDR3 has 19 residues. Trimming removed 0 bases at V and 0 bases at J, with 21 bases between. The germline CDR1 and CDR2 sequences are SGHRS and YFSETQ. The CDR3 DNA follows: TGCGCCAGCAGCTTGGTGCCCCCGTGGGGAGCTGCGTTGAACACTGAAGCTTTCTTT. The encoded protein is CASSLVPPWGAALNTEAFF.

The chain employs TRBV28 and TRBJ1-2; TRBD1 matches at 8 bases. Trimming at V came to 5 bases and at J to 3 bases, leaving 8 bases not matched to a gene. The CDR3 is made up of 15 amino acids. The germline CDR1 and CDR2 sequences are MDHEN and SYDVKM. In DNA, the CDR3 is TGTGCCAGCAGTCTCCCGACAGGGGCCGACTATGGCTACACCTTC. Protein sequence: CASSLPTGADYGYTF.